The rows below give T cell receptor beta chains drawn from one sample of a study of blood T cell repertoires in COVID-19. Profiling relied on immunoSEQ multiplex PCR, and the TCRdb table lists in-frame clones only, not all of them. The sample lists roughly 160,000 clones, around four fifths seen once, with over 7% in the top ten. The sequencing sample was made of peripheral blood. These receptor sequences come from an elderly woman with COVID-19, enrolled during active disease. CDR3s include the opening cysteine and the closing phenylalanine or tryptophan. The order of the fields is clone size, V gene, J gene, D gene, CDR3 protein, CDR3 DNA. D genes are given only for firm matches. Size is omitted from some rows. Given values are once, few, many or a class for expanded clones.

-,TRBV7-9,TRBJ2-2,-,CASSFGGVVDTGELFF,TGTGCCAGCAGCTTCGGGGGAGTAGTTGACACCGGGGAGCTGTTTTTT
-,TRBV6-5,TRBJ1-2,-,CASSPLIFGSYGYTF,TGTGCCAGCAGCCCCCTTATTTTCGGTAGTTATGGCTACACCTTC
-,TRBV5-1,TRBJ1-1,-,CASSLARMGGRTEAFF,TGCGCCAGCAGCTTGGCCCGAATGGGAGGGAGGACTGAAGCTTTCTTT
once,TRBV10-2,TRBJ1-1,-,CASTRRGFANTEAFF,TGCGCCAGCACTAGAAGAGGATTTGCGAACACTGAAGCTTTCTTT
-,TRBV27,TRBJ2-2,TRBD2,CASSPSGLASSGELFF,TGTGCCAGCAGTCCATCCGGACTAGCGTCATCAGGGGAGCTGTTTTTT
-,TRBV5-4,TRBJ2-5,-,CASSLVGGGGETQYF,TGTGCCAGCAGCTTGGTGGGGGGGGGCGGAGAGACCCAGTACTTC
-,TRBV28,TRBJ1-2,-,CASSLGGAGAHGYTF,TGTGCCAGCAGTTTAGGAGGCGCAGGGGCCCATGGCTACACCTTC
-,TRBV2,TRBJ2-5,-,CASSAWTVKETQYF,TGTGCCAGCAGTGCCTGGACAGTTAAAGAGACCCAGTACTTC
-,TRBV9,TRBJ2-7,-,CASKPGLHGEEQYF,TGTGCCAGCAAACCGGGTCTTCATGGGGAGGAGCAGTACTTC
-,TRBV21-1,TRBJ2-7,-,CASSNKDCEQYF,TGTGCCAGCAGCAATAAGGACTGCGAGCAGTACTTC
-,TRBV27,TRBJ1-1,-,CASTSGGAGNTEAFF,TGTGCCAGCACATCGGGAGGGGCCGGGAACACTGAAGCTTTCTTT
-,TRBV7-3,TRBJ2-1,TRBD1,CASSLRQGANEQFF,TGTGCCAGCAGCTTACGACAGGGGGCGAATGAGCAGTTCTTC
-,TRBV5-1,TRBJ2-2,TRBD2,CASSRSAGVGTGELFF,TGCGCCAGCAGCCGGTCAGCGGGAGTAGGTACCGGGGAGCTGTTTTTT
-,TRBV4-1,TRBJ2-5,-,CASSHVQAGRETQYF,TGCGCCAGCAGCCACGTTCAGGCAGGGCGAGAGACCCAGTACTTC
-,TRBV24-1,TRBJ2-1,-,CATSGAGTYNEQFF,TGTGCCACCAGTGGCGCCGGGACCTACAATGAGCAGTTCTTC
-,TRBV5-1,TRBJ1-2,-,CASAGENYGYTF,TGCGCCAGCGCCGGGGAGAACTATGGCTACACCTTC
few,TRBV28,TRBJ2-4,-,CASSSFGRGWYF,TGTGCCAGCAGTTCGTTTGGGCGTGGGTGGTACTTC
-,TRBV5-1,TRBJ1-5,-,CASSLDTDQPQHF,TGCGCCAGCAGCTTAGACACGGATCAGCCCCAGCATTTT
-,TRBV3-1/TRBV3-2,TRBJ1-2,TRBD1,CASSQDWRQGGGYTF,TGTGCCAGCAGCCAAGACTGGAGACAGGGCGGGGGCTACACCTTC
once,TRBV6-5,TRBJ2-7,-,CASSYSSAYSYEQYF,TGTGCCAGCAGTTACTCAAGCGCCTACTCCTACGAGCAGTACTTC
-,TRBV3-1/TRBV3-2,TRBJ1-1,TRBD1,CASSPTGVPAAFF,TGTGCCAGCAGCCCAACAGGGGTTCCGGCCGCTTTCTTT
-,TRBV27,TRBJ2-7,-,CASSSGHTLYEQYF,TGTGCCAGCAGCTCAGGACATACACTCTACGAGCAGTACTTC
-,TRBV29-1,TRBJ1-1,-,CSGRGQLNTEAFF,TGCAGCGGACGGGGACAACTGAACACTGAAGCTTTCTTT
-,TRBV6-5,TRBJ2-7,TRBD2,CASRELAGGPYEQYF,TGTGCCAGCAGAGAGCTAGCGGGAGGACCCTACGAGCAGTACTTC
-,TRBV7-3,TRBJ2-5,-,CASSPRGGETQYF,TGTGCCAGCAGCCCTCGCGGCGGAGAGACCCAGTACTTC
-,TRBV18,TRBJ2-7,-,CASSRSSMAGSYEQYF,TGTGCCAGCTCACGGTCTTCCATGGCGGGATCCTACGAGCAGTACTTC
once,TRBV5-4,TRBJ2-6,-,CASSLGGFGSGANVLTF,TGTGCCAGCAGCTTGGGAGGGTTTGGGTCTGGGGCCAACGTCCTGACTTTC
-,TRBV7-2,TRBJ1-2,TRBD1,CASSLPYGQGTNYGYTF,TGTGCCAGCAGCTTACCCTACGGACAGGGAACTAACTATGGCTACACCTTC
few,TRBV10-3,TRBJ1-6,TRBD1,CAITSGQGDSPLHF,TGTGCCATCACATCGGGACAGGGTGATTCACCCCTCCACTTT
-,TRBV7-9,TRBJ2-3,-,CASSIPPSQDTQYF,TGTGCCAGCAGCATCCCCCCGAGCCAAGATACGCAGTATTTT
-,TRBV5-1,TRBJ2-7,-,CASTLGGTATYEQYF,TGCGCCAGCACCCTCGGCGGGACAGCCACCTACGAGCAGTACTTC
once,TRBV15,TRBJ1-5,-,CATSKDNNQPQHF,TGTGCCACCAGCAAGGACAACAATCAGCCCCAGCATTTT
-,TRBV6-5,TRBJ1-6,-,CASRDQGTNSPLHF,TGTGCCAGCAGAGATCAGGGAACCAATTCACCCCTCCACTTT